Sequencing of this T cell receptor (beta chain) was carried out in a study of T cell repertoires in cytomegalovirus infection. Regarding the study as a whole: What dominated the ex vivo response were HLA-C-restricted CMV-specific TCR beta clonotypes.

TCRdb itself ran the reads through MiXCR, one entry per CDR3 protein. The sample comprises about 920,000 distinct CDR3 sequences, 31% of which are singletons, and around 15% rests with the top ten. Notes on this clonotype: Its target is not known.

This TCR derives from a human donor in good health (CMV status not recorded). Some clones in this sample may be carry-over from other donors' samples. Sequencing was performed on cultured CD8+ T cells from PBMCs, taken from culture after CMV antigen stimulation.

CDR3 nucleotide sequence: TGCGCCAGCAGCCCTATGGGGGTGGTGAACATTCAGTACTTC. This sequence encodes CASSPMGVVNIQYF. The chain joins TRBV5-1 to TRBJ2-4; D might be TRBD1 or TRBD2, each matching 5 bases. The CDR3 is made up of 14 amino acids. From germline, CDR1 is SGHRS and CDR2 YFSETQ. The V end lost 4 bases, the J end lost 7 bases, and 15 bases lay between the germline ends.